Reported below is one T cell receptor (beta chain). These data are taken from a study of blood T cell repertoires in COVID-19. As for the study in general: Collection of acute and convalescent COVID-19 samples took place in the United States, Italy and Spain.

Trimming took 4 bases from V and 2 from J; bases not matched to a gene: 5. The germline V gene encodes CDR1 SGDLS and CDR2 YYNGEE. This CDR3 spans 15 amino acids. The participants were between about 18 and 90 years old and came from under 25 US areas. TCRdb keeps only in-frame clones here, not all; method: immunoSEQ multiplex PCR. The sample yields a few hundred thousand clones, approximately 90% seen once. J is TRBJ2-1 and V is TRBV9; the match to TRBD1 covers 8 bases. Source material: PBMCs or T cells enriched from blood (not recorded which). The clonotype originates from a woman younger than 30 who had recovered from COVID-19. CDR3 nucleotides: TGTGCCAGCAGCCCGGACAGGGTCCCCTACAATGAGCAGTTCTTC. It encodes CASSPDRVPYNEQFF.